This TCR beta chain was recovered during a study of monozygotic twins with inflammatory bowel disease. Study results and caveats: Findings did not support one strong IBD-associated signal or clonotype. Twin concordance left repertoire similarity unchanged, with limited power a possible explanation for this lack of difference.

In regard to this clonotype: Its antigen is as yet unknown.

Germline loops: CDR1 SGHRS, CDR2 YFSETQ. The CDR3 is 15 amino acids. Researchers used template switching to add UMIs featuring a 6-nucleotide sample barcode. TCRdb reprocessed the 5' RACE reads, keeping one entry per CDR3 protein, no DNA. Here the sample table reports some 450,000 distinct CDR3 sequences. This rearrangement joins TRBV5-1 to TRBJ1-2; the TCRdb call, TRBD1, lacks DNA for checking. The receptor's source is a human donor with ulcerative colitis or Crohn's disease, or a healthy co-twin of an affected twin (not recorded which). Sequenced: blood. CDR3 sequence reads: CASSPEGTALYGYTF.